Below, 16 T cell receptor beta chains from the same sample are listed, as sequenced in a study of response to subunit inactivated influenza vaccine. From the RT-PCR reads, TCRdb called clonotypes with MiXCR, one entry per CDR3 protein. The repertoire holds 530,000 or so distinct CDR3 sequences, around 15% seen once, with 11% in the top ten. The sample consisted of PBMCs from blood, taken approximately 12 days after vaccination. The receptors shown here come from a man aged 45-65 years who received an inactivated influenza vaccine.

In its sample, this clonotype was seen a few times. CDR3 DNA sequence: TGTGCCAGCAGAAGGGACATAGCCTACGAGCAGTACTTC. This codes for CASRRDIAYEQYF. The chain has TRBV7-2 and TRBJ2-7; possible D gene TRBD1, 6 bases. The V gene's germline CDR1 is SGHTA and CDR2 FQGNSA. V was cut by 6 bases and J by 2 bases, with 11 bases left in between. This CDR3 comprises 13 residues.

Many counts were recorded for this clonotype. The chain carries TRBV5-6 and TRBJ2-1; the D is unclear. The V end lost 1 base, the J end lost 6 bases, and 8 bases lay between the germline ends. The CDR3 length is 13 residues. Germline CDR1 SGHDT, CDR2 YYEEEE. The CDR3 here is CASSLKVSNEQFF. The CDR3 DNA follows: TGTGCCAGCAGCTTGAAGGTTTCCAATGAGCAGTTCTTC.

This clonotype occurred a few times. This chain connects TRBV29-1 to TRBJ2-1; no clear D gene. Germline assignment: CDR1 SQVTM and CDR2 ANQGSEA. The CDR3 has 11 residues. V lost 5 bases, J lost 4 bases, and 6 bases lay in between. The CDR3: CSVSSYNEQFF. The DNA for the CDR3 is TGCAGCGTTTCTTCTTACAATGAGCAGTTCTTC.

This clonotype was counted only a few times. The CDR3, as DNA: TGTGCCAGCAGCTCGAGACAGGCAGGGGCGCAGTATTTT. Protein: CASSSRQAGAQYF. V and J are TRBV7-2 and TRBJ2-3; D is possibly TRBD1 (6 bases). The CDR3 runs to 13 residues. The V and J ends lost 4 bases and 10 bases respectively, with 15 bases between them. Germline assignment: CDR1 SGHTA and CDR2 FQGNSA.

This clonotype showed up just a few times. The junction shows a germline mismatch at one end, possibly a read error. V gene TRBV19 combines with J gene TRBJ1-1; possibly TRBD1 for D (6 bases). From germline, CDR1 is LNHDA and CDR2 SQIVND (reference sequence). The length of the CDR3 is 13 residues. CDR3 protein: CASRMGGATEAFF. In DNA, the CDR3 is TGTGCCAGTCGTATGGGGGGGGCCACTGAAGCTTTCTTT.

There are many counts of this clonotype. Written as DNA, the CDR3 is TGCGCCAGCAGCTTGGTCACTAGGGACGACAATGAGCAGTTCTTC. This translates into CASSLVTRDDNEQFF. V usage is TRBV5-1 and J usage is TRBJ2-1, with D tentatively TRBD1 or TRBD2 (5 bases each). From germline, CDR1 is SGHRS and CDR2 YFSETQ. The CDR3 is 15 amino acids. The V end was cut by 0 bases, the J end by 5 bases, with 12 bases between.

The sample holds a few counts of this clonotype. The CDR3 DNA is TGCGCCAGCAGCGAGGACAGGGGAGGCACTGAAGCTTTCTTT. It translates to CASSEDRGGTEAFF. J is TRBJ1-1 and V is TRBV5-1; 9 positions agree with TRBD1. The CDR3 extends over 14 amino acids. Germline V gene lookup returns CDR1 SGHRS and CDR2 YFSETQ. The V and J ends lost 4 bases and 4 bases, in that order; junction bases with no gene match: 5.

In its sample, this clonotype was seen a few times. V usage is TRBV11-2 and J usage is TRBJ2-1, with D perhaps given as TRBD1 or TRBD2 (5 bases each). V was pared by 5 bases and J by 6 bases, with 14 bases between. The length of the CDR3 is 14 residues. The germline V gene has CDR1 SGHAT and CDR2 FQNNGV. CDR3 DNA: TGTGCCAGCAGCCGCTCCGAGGGGAGCAATGAGCAGTTCTTC. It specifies CASSRSEGSNEQFF.

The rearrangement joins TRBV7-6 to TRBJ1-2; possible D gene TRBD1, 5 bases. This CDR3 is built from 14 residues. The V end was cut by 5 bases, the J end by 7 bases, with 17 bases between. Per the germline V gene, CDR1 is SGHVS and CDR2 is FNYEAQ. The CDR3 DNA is TGTGCCAGCAGCCTAGGGGACCCAGGTCGTGGCTACACCTTC. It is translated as CASSLGDPGRGYTF.

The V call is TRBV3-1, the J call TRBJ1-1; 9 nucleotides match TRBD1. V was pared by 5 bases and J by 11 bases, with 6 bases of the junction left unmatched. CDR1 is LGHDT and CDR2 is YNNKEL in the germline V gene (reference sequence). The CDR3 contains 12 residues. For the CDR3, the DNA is TGTGCCAGCAGCGACAGGGGGTTACGCGCTTTCTTT. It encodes CASSDRGLRAFF.

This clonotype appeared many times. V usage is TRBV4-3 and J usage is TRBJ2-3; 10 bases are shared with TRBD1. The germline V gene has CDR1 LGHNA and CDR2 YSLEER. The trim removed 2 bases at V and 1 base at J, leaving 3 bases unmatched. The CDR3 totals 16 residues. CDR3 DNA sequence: TGCGCCAGCAGCCAATCCGGGACAGGGGGCACAGATACGCAGTATTTT. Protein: CASSQSGTGGTDTQYF.

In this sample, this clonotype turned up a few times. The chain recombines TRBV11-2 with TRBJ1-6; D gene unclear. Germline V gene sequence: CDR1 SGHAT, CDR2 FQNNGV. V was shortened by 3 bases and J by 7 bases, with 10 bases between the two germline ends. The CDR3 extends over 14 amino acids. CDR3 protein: CASSFGVGNSPLHF. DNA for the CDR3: TGTGCCAGCAGCTTCGGGGTTGGGAATTCACCCCTCCACTTT.

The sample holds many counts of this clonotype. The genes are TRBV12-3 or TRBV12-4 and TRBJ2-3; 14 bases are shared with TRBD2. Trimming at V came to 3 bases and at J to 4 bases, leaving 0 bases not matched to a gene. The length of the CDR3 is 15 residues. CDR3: CASSLGLAGADTQYF. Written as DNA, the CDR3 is TGTGCCAGCAGTTTGGGACTAGCGGGAGCAGATACGCAGTATTTT.

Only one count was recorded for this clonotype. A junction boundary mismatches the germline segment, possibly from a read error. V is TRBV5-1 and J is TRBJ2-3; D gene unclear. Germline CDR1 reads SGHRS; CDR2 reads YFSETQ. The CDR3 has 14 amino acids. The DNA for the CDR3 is TGCGCCAGCAGCGAGACAAGTAGCACAGATGCGCAGTATTTT. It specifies CASSETSSTDAQYF. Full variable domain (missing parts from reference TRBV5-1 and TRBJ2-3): KAGVTQTPRYLIKTRGQQVTLSCSPISGHRSVSWYQQTPGQGLQFLFEYFSETQRNKGNFPGRFSGRQFSNSRSEMNVSTLELGDSALYLCASSETSSTDAQYFGPGTRLTVL.

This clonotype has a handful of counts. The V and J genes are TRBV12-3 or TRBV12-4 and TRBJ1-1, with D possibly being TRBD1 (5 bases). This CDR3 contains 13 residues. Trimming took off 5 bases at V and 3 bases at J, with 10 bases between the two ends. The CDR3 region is CASSRDRHTEAFF. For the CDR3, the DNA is TGTGCCAGCAGTAGGGACCGACACACTGAAGCTTTCTTT.

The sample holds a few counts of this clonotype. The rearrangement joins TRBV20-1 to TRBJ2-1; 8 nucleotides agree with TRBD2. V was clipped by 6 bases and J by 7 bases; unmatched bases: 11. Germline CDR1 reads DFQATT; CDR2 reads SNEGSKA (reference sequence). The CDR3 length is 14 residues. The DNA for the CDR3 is TGCAGTGCCCAGGGGCTAGCGGGTACGAATGAGCAGTTCTTC. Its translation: CSAQGLAGTNEQFF.